The 13 T cell receptor beta chains listed next were all sequenced from one sample in a study of T cells in Graves' hyperthyroidism and ophthalmopathy. Amplified TCR beta CDR3 regions came from RNA transcripts. The primer set for the first-round RT-PCR of the TCR CDR3 was HTBI. TCRdb re-called the multiplex PCR reads through MiXCR, storing one row per CDR3 protein. The sample has more than 550,000 distinct CDR3 sequences, approximately 19% seen once; the top ten hold 16%. The sample taken for sequencing was blood. These receptors were taken from a woman between 45 and 65 years old with Graves' hyperthyroidism that later progressed to Graves' ophthalmopathy.

V usage is TRBV20-1 and J usage is TRBJ1-1; D remains unclear. This CDR3 region has 12 residues. V lost 5 bases and J 1 base, leaving 8 bases between the germline ends. Germline V gene sequence: CDR1 DFQATT, CDR2 SNEGSKA (reference sequence). The CDR3: CSAPTRNTEAFF. In nucleotides, the CDR3 is TGCAGTGCTCCTACACGGAACACTGAAGCTTTCTTT.

Regarding this clonotype: No conserved phenylalanine or tryptophan ends this CDR3, so it is likely a read error. The chain recombines TRBV5-6 with TRBJ1-6; a weak D match, TRBD1 (5 bases). Germline values: CDR1 SGHDT, CDR2 YYEEEE. The CDR3 has 17 amino acids. CDR3 sequence (DNA): TGTGTCAGCAGCTTGGGGCGTCGGAGCTCCTATAATTCACCCCTCCACCTT. It encodes CVSSLGRRSSYNSPLHL.

This clonotype appeared many times. CDR3 region: CASSPVTAYIYEQYV. Here the CDR3 DNA reads TGCGCCAGCAGCCCCGTGACGGCCTACATCTACGAGCAGTACGTC. This chain links TRBV5-1 with TRBJ2-7; D call uncertain. This CDR3 spans 15 amino acids. Trimming pared 4 bases from V and 3 bases from J, leaving 17 bases between. Germline V gene data show CDR1 as SGHRS and CDR2 as YFSETQ.

In this sample, this clonotype turned up a few times. The gene calls are TRBV2 and TRBJ2-3; 7 nucleotides agree with TRBD2. V dropped 7 bases and J dropped 1; count of bases not matched to a gene: 11. This CDR3 contains 16 residues. The germline V gene has CDR1 SNHLY and CDR2 FYNNEI. The CDR3 sequence: CASTPWGGRGTDTQYF. The CDR3 nucleotides are TGTGCCAGCACTCCATGGGGGGGAAGGGGCACAGATACGCAGTATTTT.

The V gene is TRBV25-1, the J gene TRBJ1-3; no clear D. Between the trimmed V and J ends, which lost 3 bases and 4 bases, there was a span of 13 bases. The length of the CDR3 is 15 residues. Germline V lookup: CDR1 MGHDK, CDR2 SYGVNS. CDR3 residues: CASSDEAMLGNTIYF. For the CDR3, the DNA is TGTGCCAGCAGTGATGAGGCCATGCTGGGAAACACCATATATTTT.

This clonotype was recorded at least ten times. Its ends do not fully match the called genes, so a read error is possible. The chain uses TRBV11-2 and TRBJ1-1; no clear D. Per the germline V gene, CDR1 is SGHAT and CDR2 is FQNNGV. This CDR3 has 13 amino acids. CDR3: CASSLVHETEAFF. CDR3 sequence (DNA): TGTGCCAGCAGCTTAGTGCATGAAACTGAGGCTTTCTTT. Based on the CDR3 plus reference TRBV11-2 and TRBJ1-1, the full variable domain is EAGVAQSPRYKIIEKRQSVAFWCNPISGHATLYWYQQILGQGPKLLIQFQNNGVVDDSQLPKDRFSAERLKGVDSTLKIQPAKLEDSAVYLCASSLVHETEAFFGQGTRLTVV.

This chain joins TRBV2 and TRBJ2-7; D perhaps matches TRBD1 (6 bases). V lost 2 bases to trimming and J lost 2 bases, with 13 bases between them. The CDR3 spans 15 residues. CDR1 and CDR2 from the germline V gene are SNHLY and FYNNEI. In DNA, the CDR3 is TGTGCCAGCAGTGAAACGCGCAGGGGCCCCTACGAGCAGTACTTC. Residues: CASSETRRGPYEQYF. Combining the CDR3 with reference TRBV2 and TRBJ2-7 gives the whole variable domain EPEVTQTPSHQVTQMGQEVILRCVPISNHLYFYWYRQILGQKVEFLVSFYNNEISEKSEIFDDQFSVERPDGSNFTLKIRSTKLEDSAMYFCASSETRRGPYEQYFGPGTRLTVT.

V usage is TRBV3-1 and J usage is TRBJ1-3, with TRBD1 identical over 9 bases. The trim removed 0 bases at V and 3 bases at J, leaving 9 bases unmatched. The CDR3 extends over 18 amino acids. Germline CDR1 LGHDT, CDR2 YNNKEL (reference sequence). The CDR3: CASSQDADRGFLGNTIYF. For the CDR3, the DNA is TGTGCCAGCAGCCAAGACGCGGACAGGGGATTTCTTGGAAACACCATATATTTT.

This clonotype was recorded a few times. J is TRBJ2-3 and V is TRBV24-1; D remains unclear. V was clipped by 0 bases and J by 6 bases, with 15 bases between them. CDR1 KGHDR and CDR2 SFDVKD come from the germline V gene. This CDR3 comprises 16 residues. The chain's CDR3 is CATSDLPLGAPDTQYF. The CDR3 DNA reads as TGTGCCACCAGTGATTTGCCCCTCGGTGCCCCGGATACGCAGTATTTT.

This clonotype showed up just a few times. This chain links TRBV5-1 with TRBJ1-4; a possible D gene is TRBD1 (5 bases). V was shortened by 4 bases and J by 8 bases, with 15 bases between the two germline ends. Germline CDR1 SGHRS, CDR2 YFSETQ. CDR3 length: 14 residues. The CDR3, as DNA: TGCGCCAGCAGCCCTGGACATGGTATCGAAAAACTGTTTTTT. Protein sequence: CASSPGHGIEKLFF.

This clonotype has a handful of counts. The chain joins TRBV12-3 or TRBV12-4 to TRBJ1-6, with 7 positions matching TRBD1. J gave up 7 bases and V 6 bases, and 6 bases lay outside the gene matches. The CDR3 covers 14 residues. The CDR3 spells CASRRGTENSPLHF. CDR3 in DNA: TGTGCCAGCAGGCGCGGGACAGAGAATTCACCCCTCCACTTT.

The CDR3 DNA reads as TGTGCCATCGGGGAGGCGGTTGACAATCAGCCCCAGCATTTT. Translation: CAIGEAVDNQPQHF. The chain carries TRBV10-3 and TRBJ1-5; D is unresolved. The CDR3 covers 14 residues. The germline V gene has CDR1 ENHRY and CDR2 SYGVKD. V lost 8 bases and J 3 bases, leaving 14 bases between the germline ends.

This rearrangement joins TRBV19 to TRBJ2-4, with 9 bases matching TRBD1. Germline V lookup: CDR1 LNHDA, CDR2 SQIVND (reference sequence). Trimming cost V 8 bases and J 7 bases; bases outside gene matches: 0. The CDR3 spans 11 residues. For the CDR3, the DNA is TGTGCCAGTGACAGGGGGAACATTCAGTACTTC. This translates into CASDRGNIQYF.